This T cell receptor (beta chain) is drawn from a study of blood T cells in healthy people across ages (dated by TCRdb to between 2014 and 2016). Broadly, across the study: In model experiments, roughly one uniquely barcoded TCR beta cDNA molecule per two T cells was captured by template switching. Age-related changes in TCR beta repertoire diversity were measured in the study by deep sequencing normalized with unique cDNA molecular identifiers. The donors were split into four age groups: young (average around 17 years), middle-aged (39), aged (roughly 68) and long-lived (over 80). To avoid experimental bias, donors of different ages were distributed randomly across sequencing lanes. Two additional independent replicas of 1 million unique cDNA reads from the same blood draw were analyzed for two donors (one aged 18 to 30 and one aged 80 or older). General conclusions and limits of the study: Estimates of total diversity based on one million sequenced T cells were regarded as lower bounds and as underestimates. A strong correlation was found between observed TCR beta diversity and the percentage of naive T cells measured by flow cytometry. Observed TCR beta diversity per million T cells fell roughly linearly with age, and a significant reduction was already apparent by age about 43. Because profiling used bulk unsorted PBMCs, naive and antigen-experienced compartments could not be compared conclusively. Because donor CMV infection status was unknown, age-related changes in expanded clonotypes were potentially confounded. Compared with the aged group, the long-lived group had more naive CD4+ T cells, fewer expanded clones and increased TCR diversity, suggesting age selection.

Receptor libraries were prepared by 5' RACE. The listed sequencing device is Illumina HiSeq 2500. A second about 7 to 12 cycle PCR used a sample-barcoded 5' primer and a J-beta primer mix. A unique molecular identifier was introduced onto each TCR beta cDNA molecule by a template-switch 5' adaptor carrying 12 random nucleotides. Each sample yielded at least 2.5 million CDR3-containing paired-end reads. First-strand cDNA was synthesized from all RNA with the Mint cDNA synthesis kit, primed by a TRBC-specific oligonucleotide. After uracil-DNA glycosylase treatment, a first 18-cycle PCR used universal primers M1SS and BC2_uni_R on all cDNA. The paper's processing steps were these. For normalization, 1 million high-quality reads were randomly selected from each sample, with every read carrying a distinct molecular identifier. Reads sharing molecular identifiers were discarded rather than binned into consensus sequences. MiTCR, set to a Q25 quality threshold and the strictest error-elimination algorithm, was used for CDR3 identification, clonotype clustering and error correction. A nonparametric unseen species model using Euler transformation provided a lower-bound estimate of total TCR beta diversity. The raw public data were reprocessed by TCRdb itself: fastp quality trimming at Q25, MiXCR clonotype calling, in-frame beta chains only. Records with the same CDR3 protein are collapsed into one entry carrying the most frequent genes and DNA. TCRdb assigned the V and J calls; the authors' analysis was not used. Here the sample has around 870,000 distinct CDR3 sequences; under 30% occur a single time. The biggest ten clones account for around 16% of the sample.

The table lists this clonotype with many counts. This receptor's antigen is unknown. The record has no base qualities; no much larger clone is one base away. Systemically healthy Caucasian individuals from Russia, approximately 39 in total and aged about 6 to 100 years, were included as donors. Around 9.9 milliliters of peripheral blood were collected from each donor into EDTA-treated Vacutainer tubes. Ficoll-Paque density-gradient centrifugation was used to isolate PBMCs, with at least 7 million per sample. Trizol reagent was used to extract total RNA from the PBMCs, yielding at least 5 micrograms per sample. Naive CD45RAhigh/CD27high T cell percentages were measured by flow cytometry on a PBMC aliquot from every donor. The sequence came from a woman at least 80 years old in good health. Sequencing input: blood.

The nucleotides are TGTGCCAGCTCACCACTTGTGACTAGCGCACAAGAGACCCAGTACTTC. Its protein reads: CASSPLVTSAQETQYF. The chain uses TRBV18 and TRBJ2-5, with TRBD2 matching 8 junction bases. CDR1 and CDR2, looked up from the germline V gene, are KGHSH and LQKENI. The CDR3 sequence holds 16 residues, the cysteine and phenylalanine included. CDR3 DNA only is kept here, 48 bases in frame from base 1. Here V drops 1 base and J drops 2 bases, and the junction holds 6 bases not matched to any gene.